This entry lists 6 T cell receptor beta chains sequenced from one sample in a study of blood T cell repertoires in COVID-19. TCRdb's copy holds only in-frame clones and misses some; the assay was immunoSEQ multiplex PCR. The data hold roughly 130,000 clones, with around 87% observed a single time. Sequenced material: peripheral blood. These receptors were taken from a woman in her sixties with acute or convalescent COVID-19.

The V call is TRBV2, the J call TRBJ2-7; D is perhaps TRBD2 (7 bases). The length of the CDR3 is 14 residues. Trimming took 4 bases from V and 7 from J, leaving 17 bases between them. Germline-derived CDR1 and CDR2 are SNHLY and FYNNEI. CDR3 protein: CASSVLGGQGEQYF. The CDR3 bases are TGTGCCAGCAGTGTGTTGGGGGGGCAGGGAGAGCAGTACTTC.

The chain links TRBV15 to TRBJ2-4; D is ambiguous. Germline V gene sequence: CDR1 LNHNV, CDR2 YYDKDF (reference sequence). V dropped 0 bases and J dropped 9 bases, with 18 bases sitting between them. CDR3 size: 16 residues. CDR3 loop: CATSRDEVGQVGIQYF. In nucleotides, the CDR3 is TGTGCCACCAGCAGAGATGAAGTGGGCCAGGTCGGCATTCAGTACTTC.

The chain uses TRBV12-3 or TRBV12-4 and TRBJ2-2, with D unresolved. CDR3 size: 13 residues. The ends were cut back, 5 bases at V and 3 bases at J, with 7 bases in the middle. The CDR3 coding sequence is TGTGCCAGCAGTCCTCGTTACACCGGGGAGCTGTTTTTT. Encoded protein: CASSPRYTGELFF.

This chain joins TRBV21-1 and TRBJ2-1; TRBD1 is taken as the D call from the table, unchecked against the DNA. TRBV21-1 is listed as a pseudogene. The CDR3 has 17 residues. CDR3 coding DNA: TGTGCCAGCAGCAAAGAGGGGCGGCAGACTCCCTACAATGAGCAGTTCTTC. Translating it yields CASSKEGRQTPYNEQFF.

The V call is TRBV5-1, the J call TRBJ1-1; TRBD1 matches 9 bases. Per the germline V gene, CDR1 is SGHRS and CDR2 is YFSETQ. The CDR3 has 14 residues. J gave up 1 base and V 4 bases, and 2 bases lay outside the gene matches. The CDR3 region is CASSGGQGNTEAFF. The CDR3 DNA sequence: TGCGCCAGCAGCGGGGGACAGGGGAACACTGAAGCTTTCTTT.

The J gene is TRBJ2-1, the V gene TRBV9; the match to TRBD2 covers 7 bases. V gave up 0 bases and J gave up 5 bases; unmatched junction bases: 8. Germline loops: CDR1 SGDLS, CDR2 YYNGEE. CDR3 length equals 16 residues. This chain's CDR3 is CASSVALAGADNEQFF. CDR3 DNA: TGTGCCAGCAGCGTAGCTCTCGCGGGAGCCGACAATGAGCAGTTCTTC.